The clone carrying this TCR beta chain was counted ten times or more. These data come from a study of CD8 T cells in ankylosing spondylitis. V was clipped by 5 bases and J by 4 bases; unmatched bases: 2. In germline, CDR1 is WSHSY, CDR2 SAAADI. The CDR3 loop spans 14 amino acids. TCRdb reprocessed the 5' RACE reads via MiXCR and lists one record per CDR3 protein. This sample has 210,000 or so distinct CDR3 sequences, with about a quarter found just once. Sequenced material: blood, either unsorted or a sorted T cell fraction (not recorded which). The origin of this receptor is a male donor with ankylosing spondylitis or in good health (not recorded which). The chain couples TRBV10-2 to TRBJ2-7; 13 bases are shared with TRBD2. The CDR3, as DNA: TGCGCCAGCAGTCGACTAGCGGGAGGTTACGAGCAGTACTTC. It codes for CASSRLAGGYEQYF.